This T cell receptor (beta chain) was documented in a study of PD-L1 blockade in urothelial cancer. Study at large: Analysis of blood occurred 3 weeks (second dose) and 6 weeks after treatment start. Regarding the study as a whole: The study found that durable-benefit patients expanded tumor-associated blood clones more at 3 weeks.

The time point denotes: pretreatment peripheral blood. On this clone: Its cognate antigen is unknown.

Sequenced by immunoSEQ multiplex PCR; TCRdb stores in-frame clones only, minus some. The sample records tens of thousands of clones, around 81% being singletons. This clonotype was obtained from a middle-aged man with urothelial cancer. Specimen: PBMCs, collected around atezolizumab (anti-PD-L1) treatment.

The CDR3 protein is CASSIWGQGNQPQHF. CDR3 in DNA: TGTGCCAGTAGTATCTGGGGACAGGGGAATCAGCCCCAGCATTTT. The chain combines TRBV19 with TRBJ1-5; 10 bases line up with TRBD1. The germline gives CDR1 LNHDA, CDR2 SQIVND (reference sequence). Trimming took 3 bases from V and 4 from J; bases not matched to a gene: 3. This CDR3 region has 15 residues.